A single sample is the source of the 17 T cell receptor beta chains below, sequenced in a study of T cells in Graves' hyperthyroidism and ophthalmopathy. The investigators amplified TCR beta CDR3 regions from RNA transcripts. In the first-round RT-PCR of the TCR CDR3, the HTBI primer set was used. TCRdb re-called the multiplex PCR reads with MiXCR, one entry per CDR3 protein. This table holds about 570,000 distinct CDR3 sequences, 12% to 15% found once. Sequencing was performed on blood. The source is a woman aged 40 to 55 with Graves' hyperthyroidism.

This chain uses TRBV4-1 with TRBJ1-4; perhaps TRBD1 as D (5 bases). Deletions cut 1 base from V and 6 bases from J, with 15 bases between. The CDR3 is 16 residues long. Germline lookup yields CDR1 MGHRA and CDR2 YSYEKL. The chain's CDR3 is CASSQGNPGRDEKLFF. The CDR3 nucleotides are TGCGCCAGCAGCCAAGGGAATCCGGGACGGGATGAAAAACTGTTTTTT.

This clonotype was seen many times. The V and J genes are TRBV3-1 and TRBJ2-1; 10 bases align to TRBD2. This CDR3 region has 17 residues. The J segment lost 5 bases and the V segment lost 5 bases, leaving 12 bases of the junction unmatched. The germline gives CDR1 LGHDT, CDR2 YNNKEL (reference sequence). DNA of the CDR3: TGTGCCAGCAGCAAAGGGCCACCGGGACTAGCGAACAATGAGCAGTTCTTC. Encoded protein: CASSKGPPGLANNEQFF.

V is TRBV6-2 or TRBV6-3 and J is TRBJ2-1, with D tentatively TRBD1 (6 bases). The CDR3 extends over 15 amino acids. The V end lost 4 bases, the J end lost 4 bases, and 14 bases lay between the germline ends. Per the germline V gene, CDR1 is MNHEY and CDR2 is SVGEGT. The CDR3 sequence is CASSSGELLYNEQFF. The CDR3 coding sequence is TGTGCCAGCAGTTCAGGGGAGTTATTATACAATGAGCAGTTCTTC.

This clonotype was detected ten times or more. This chain links TRBV5-1 with TRBJ2-7; TRBD1 matches at 8 bases. The trim removed 4 bases at V and 5 bases at J, leaving 11 bases unmatched. The V gene's germline CDR1 is SGHRS and CDR2 YFSETQ. The CDR3 contains 15 residues. Here the CDR3 DNA reads TGCGCCAGCAGCCCTGGGGACAGGAAAATCCACGAGCAGTACTTC. Its protein is CASSPGDRKIHEQYF.

This clonotype was seen at least ten times. The chain employs TRBV12-3 or TRBV12-4 and TRBJ1-4; the match to TRBD1 covers 9 bases. After removal of 1 base from V and 8 bases from J, the junction contained 5 bases not matched to a gene. The CDR3 is 15 amino acids. This CDR3 reads CASSLGQGVREKLFF. The CDR3 DNA is TGTGCCAGCAGTTTAGGACAGGGGGTGAGGGAAAAACTGTTTTTT.

This clonotype was counted at least ten times. The chain is built from TRBV28 and TRBJ2-1; maybe TRBD2 (6 bases). This CDR3 has 15 amino acids. Germline V CDR1 and CDR2: MDHEN, SYDVKM. Trimming took off 3 bases at V and 2 bases at J, with 11 bases between the two ends. CDR3 DNA: TGTGCCAGCAGTTTGAGAGCGGGTCCCTACAATGAGCAGTTCTTC. Translated, it gives CASSLRAGPYNEQFF.

Only a few counts were recorded for this clonotype. V usage is TRBV6-2 or TRBV6-3 and J usage is TRBJ1-3, with TRBD1 matching over 7 bases. The CDR3 length is 16 residues. The V and J ends lost 0 bases and 3 bases, in that order; junction bases with no gene match: 5. CDR1 is MNHEY, CDR2 SVGEGT, per germline. The DNA of the CDR3 is TGTGCCAGCAGTTACTCAGGGGGCGCGTTTGGAAACACCATATATTTT. Protein: CASSYSGGAFGNTIYF.

The V call is TRBV10-3, the J call TRBJ2-2; 9 bases agree with TRBD1. CDR1 and CDR2 from the germline V gene are ENHRY and SYGVKD. V shed 8 bases, J shed 4 bases, and the junction held 8 bases outside the gene matches. This CDR3 region has 15 residues. CDR3: CAIGRQGGGTGELFF. The CDR3, as DNA: TGTGCCATCGGACGACAGGGGGGCGGCACCGGGGAGCTGTTTTTT.

At least ten counts were recorded for this clonotype. This chain links TRBV7-9 with TRBJ2-7; D gene unclear. Germline V lookup: CDR1 SEHNR, CDR2 FQNEAQ (reference sequence). The CDR3 length is 13 residues. V was pared by 1 base and J by 6 bases, with 10 bases between. This CDR3 reads CASSLDPGSEQYF. The CDR3 region has the DNA TGTGCCAGCAGCTTAGATCCCGGCAGCGAGCAGTACTTC.

This clonotype was seen more than once but under ten times. The chain is built from TRBV20-1 and TRBJ2-1, with TRBD2 matching over 8 bases. Germline CDR1 is DFQATT and CDR2 is SNEGSKA (reference sequence). This CDR3 region has 13 residues. V shed 2 bases and J 9 bases; nucleotides not matched to a gene: 6. The DNA for the CDR3 is TGCAGTGCTAGATCGGGGGGGGCGGTTGAGCAGTTCTTC. Translation gives CSARSGGAVEQFF.

This clonotype was observed a handful of times. The genes are TRBV7-9 and TRBJ2-1; 10 nucleotides line up with TRBD2. This CDR3 is built from 16 residues. The ends lost 5 bases at V and 8 bases at J; junction bases unmatched: 12. Germline CDR1 and CDR2: SEHNR and FQNEAQ (reference sequence). In DNA form, the CDR3 reads TGTGCCAGCAGCCTCGACTCGGGACTAGCGTCGGATGAGCAGTTCTTC. Its protein product is CASSLDSGLASDEQFF. Filled out from reference TRBV7-9 and TRBJ2-1, the complete variable domain reads DTGVSQNPRHKITKRGQNVTFRCDPISEHNRLYWYRQTLGQGPEFLTYFQNEAQLEKSRLLSDRFSAERPKGSFSTLEIQRTEQGDSAMYLCASSLDSGLASDEQFFGPGTRLTVL.

CDR3 sequence: CASGDRLAGAGELFF. The CDR3 DNA reads TGTGCCAGCGGGGACAGACTAGCGGGAGCCGGGGAGCTGTTTTTT. The chain recombines TRBV7-9 with TRBJ2-2; 12 nucleotides line up with TRBD2. The CDR3 has 15 amino acids. V shed 8 bases, J shed 6 bases, and the junction held 7 bases outside the gene matches. From germline, CDR1 is SEHNR and CDR2 FQNEAQ (reference sequence).

Many counts were recorded for this clonotype. The V and J genes are TRBV28 and TRBJ2-1, with 11 bases identical to TRBD2. V was pared by 7 bases and J by 6 bases, with 8 bases of the junction left unmatched. The germline gives CDR1 MDHEN, CDR2 SYDVKM. This CDR3 region has 15 residues. CDR3 sequence (DNA): TGTGCCAGCACCATAGCGGGAGGGCATATCAATGAGCAGTTCTTC. The encoded protein is CASTIAGGHINEQFF.

This chain links TRBV5-1 with TRBJ2-7; 9 bases are a match to TRBD2. The CDR3 sequence is 13 residues long. In germline, CDR1 is SGHRS, CDR2 YFSETQ. The V segment lost 7 bases and the J segment 2 bases; nucleotides outside the gene matches: 4. The CDR3 nucleotides read TGCGCCAGCGGTATAGCGGGAGCCTACGAGCAGTACTTC. This translates into CASGIAGAYEQYF.

The CDR3 loop is CSARGGLAGPSYNEQFF. The CDR3 DNA is TGCAGTGCTAGAGGGGGACTAGCGGGTCCTTCCTACAATGAGCAGTTCTTC. V is TRBV20-1 and J is TRBJ2-1, with 12 positions matching TRBD2. V shed 1 base, J shed 1 base, and the junction held 5 bases outside the gene matches. The CDR3 consists of 17 residues. CDR1 is DFQATT and CDR2 is SNEGSKA in the germline V gene (reference sequence).

This clonotype was counted many times. This chain links TRBV28 with TRBJ2-5; D possibly corresponds to TRBD2 (6 bases). Trimming stripped 5 bases from V and 5 bases from J, with 15 bases between. The CDR3 spans 14 residues. Germline V gives CDR1 MDHEN, CDR2 SYDVKM. As DNA, the CDR3 is TGTGCCAGCAGTCCCACGGGAGAGTACGAGACCCAGTACTTC. Protein: CASSPTGEYETQYF. Full variable domain (outside the CDR3, taken from reference TRBV28 and TRBJ2-5): DVKVTQSSRYLVKRTGEKVFLECVQDMDHENMFWYRQDPGLGLRLIYFSYDVKMKEKGDIPEGYSVSREKKERFSLILESASTNQTSMYLCASSPTGEYETQYFGPGTRLLVL.

This clonotype occurred a few times. The chain combines TRBV9 with TRBJ1-5, with 9 bases matching TRBD1. V gave up 3 bases and J gave up 0 bases; unmatched junction bases: 13. CDR3 size: 19 residues. The V gene's germline CDR1 is SGDLS and CDR2 YYNGEE. The CDR3 region has the DNA TGTGCCAGCAGCGGAGTAGTCAGGGACAGGGACTATAGCAATCAGCCCCAGCATTTT. It codes for CASSGVVRDRDYSNQPQHF.